This T cell receptor beta chain stems from a study of neurological immune-mediated disorders. Study-level points and caveats: HTLV-1-associated myelopathy had the most TCR clonal expansion, and multiple sclerosis had the least, less than healthy controls. None of the CDR3 amino acid sequences of expanded clones were shared across subjects, and this suggested private repertoires in all groups.

Template-switch 5'RACE cDNA synthesis added a 10-nucleotide unique molecular identifier. Every sequencing run produced over 180 million TCR-beta sequences that came from 15-18 subjects. TCRdb redid the calling of the 5' RACE reads with MiXCR, one entry per CDR3 protein. Of about 71,000 distinct CDR3 sequences detected, approximately 14% appear once; the ten largest clones hold about 4.6%. Time point reported: longitudinal time-point 1 (baseline). V gave up 0 bases and J gave up 4 bases, with 14 bases separating them. The CDR3 totals 16 residues. Germline-derived CDR1 and CDR2 are SGHRS and YFSETQ. With regard to this clonotype: The target antigen is unknown.

Sequencing used PBMCs. This clonotype was obtained from a female donor with HTLV-1-associated myelopathy (HAM/TSP). The V call is TRBV5-1, the J call TRBJ2-1, with D possibly being TRBD1 or TRBD2 (5 bases each). This CDR3 is CASSLEGTQPYNEQFF. CDR3 sequence (DNA): TGCGCCAGCAGCTTGGAGGGGACCCAGCCTTACAATGAGCAGTTCTTC.